This T cell receptor (beta chain) appears in the sequencing data of a study of T cell responses to AZD1222 COVID-19 vaccine. Study conclusions and caveats: Clonal diversity was possibly underestimated; the donors were predominantly white British and more often female.

Profiled with immunoSEQ multiplex PCR; TCRdb holds only in-frame clones, not every one. Counted here are roughly 99,000 clones, more than 85% occurring once; the ten biggest clones make up about 8.3%. Some second doses came at about 4 weeks and others at about 12 weeks; these were pooled. There are 14 residues in the CDR3. Trimming took off 2 bases at V and 7 bases at J, with 11 bases between the two ends. CDR1 and CDR2 from the germline V gene are LGHDT and YNNKEL (reference sequence). In regard to this clone: The antigen is undetermined.

The chain uses TRBV3-1 (or the pseudogene TRBV3-2) and TRBJ1-4; no clear D. The sequence was obtained from an adult who received the AZD1222 COVID-19 vaccine. The specimen comprised peripheral blood, sampled 28 days after the second AZD1222 dose. The CDR3 DNA is TGTGCCAGCAGCCAATTCCCACGGGGTGAAAAACTGTTTTTT. Translation gives CASSQFPRGEKLFF.